Listed below are T cell receptor beta chains from one sample, sequenced in a study of CD8 T cells in Susac syndrome. TCRdb processed the immunoSEQ multiplex PCR reads anew with MiXCR; each CDR3 protein has one entry. The table records 160,000 or so distinct CDR3 sequences, roughly 94% of them present only once. Specimen: CD4+ T cells from PBMCs. All receptors derive from a human donor with multiple sclerosis. Each CDR3 is given with its conserved first and last residue. The order of the fields is clone size, D gene, J gene, V gene, CDR3 DNA, CDR3 protein. The D gene is left open where the match is weak. Not all rows give a size; the values are once, few, many and, for expanded clones, a class.

NA | TRBD1 | TRBJ2-6 | TRBV5-6 | TGTGCCAGCAGCCCTGCCCCAGGGGGCCATACGTCTGGGGCCAACGTCCTGACTTTC | CASSPAPGGHTSGANVLTF
NA | TRBD2 | TRBJ2-5 | TRBV18 | TGTGCCAGCTCGCCTACCGGGACTACTTCTGCCGAGACCCAGTACTTC | CASSPTGTTSAETQYF
NA | NA | TRBJ1-1 | TRBV3-1 | TGTGCCAGCAGCCAAGACGGGGAGAACACTGAAGCTTTCTTT | CASSQDGENTEAFF
NA | NA | TRBJ1-1 | TRBV3-1 | TGTGCCAGCAGCCAAAGGCACCAAAACACTGAAGCTTTCTTT | CASSQRHQNTEAFF
NA | TRBD2 | TRBJ2-2 | TRBV20-1 | TGCAGTGCTGATGGGACTAGCGGGAGGACCGGGGAGCTGTTTTTT | CSADGTSGRTGELFF
NA | TRBD1 | TRBJ1-5 | TRBV6-6 | TGTGCCAGCAGTAGAGGACAGGTGAATCAGCCCCAGCATTTT | CASSRGQVNQPQHF
NA | NA | TRBJ2-5 | TRBV7-9 | TGTGCCAGCAGCCGGGACCGGGGGACCCAGTACTTC | CASSRDRGTQYF
NA | NA | TRBJ2-5 | TRBV10-3 | TGTGCCATCAGTGGCGCTTCGGGTCGGCAAGAGACCCAGTACTTC | CAISGASGRQETQYF
NA | NA | TRBJ1-1 | TRBV3-1 | TGTGCCAGCAGCCAAGCTGCAGGCAACACTGAAGCTTTCTTT | CASSQAAGNTEAFF
NA | NA | TRBJ2-3 | TRBV29-1 | TGCAGCGTTGGAGCCCTCACAGATACGCAGTATTTT | CSVGALTDTQYF
NA | TRBD1 | TRBJ2-7 | TRBV2 | TGTGCCAGCAAAGAACAGGGGAAACAGTACTTC | CASKEQGKQYF
NA | TRBD1 | TRBJ1-1 | TRBV29-1 | TGCAGCGCCCGAGGACAGGGAAACACTGAAGCTTTCTTT | CSARGQGNTEAFF
NA | NA | TRBJ1-1 | TRBV28 | TGTGCCAGCAGCCTTCTGAGGACTGAAGCTTTCTTT | CASSLLRTEAFF
NA | NA | TRBJ1-1 | TRBV18 | TGTGCCAGCTCACCTCAGTACGGGGACACTGAAGCTTTCTTT | CASSPQYGDTEAFF
NA | TRBD1 | TRBJ1-4 | TRBV28 | TGTGCCAGCAGCATTTACAGGGGCAGGGAAAAACTGTTTTTT | CASSIYRGREKLFF
NA | TRBD1 | TRBJ1-4 | TRBV20-1 | TGCAGTGCAGGGGGCAGGGCAACTAATGAAAAACTGTTTTTT | CSAGGRATNEKLFF
NA | NA | TRBJ2-7 | TRBV3-1 | TGTGCCAGCAGCCCCGGTTATAGGGTAGTATTCGAGCAGTACTTC | CASSPGYRVVFEQYF
NA | NA | TRBJ1-5 | TRBV4-2 | TGTGCCAGCAGTCAGCTTGAGCGGGGCAATCAGCCCCAGCATTTT | CASSQLERGNQPQHF
few | NA | TRBJ2-2 | TRBV6-6 | TGTGCCAGCAGCCCCGGGGCGGCGAACACCGGGGAGCTGTTTTTT | CASSPGAANTGELFF
NA | NA | TRBJ2-1 | TRBV4-3 | TGCGCCAGCAGCCAAGAGCTGGCGGGCGTCAATGAGCAGTTCTTC | CASSQELAGVNEQFF
NA | TRBD1 | TRBJ1-1 | TRBV6-6 | TGTGCCGGGGGGAGGGGGCCGGCTTTCTTT | CAGGRGPAFF
NA | NA | TRBJ1-1 | TRBV12-3/TRBV12-4 | TGTGCCAGCAGTTCGCCTCCGGGAAACACTGAAGCTTTCTTT | CASSSPPGNTEAFF